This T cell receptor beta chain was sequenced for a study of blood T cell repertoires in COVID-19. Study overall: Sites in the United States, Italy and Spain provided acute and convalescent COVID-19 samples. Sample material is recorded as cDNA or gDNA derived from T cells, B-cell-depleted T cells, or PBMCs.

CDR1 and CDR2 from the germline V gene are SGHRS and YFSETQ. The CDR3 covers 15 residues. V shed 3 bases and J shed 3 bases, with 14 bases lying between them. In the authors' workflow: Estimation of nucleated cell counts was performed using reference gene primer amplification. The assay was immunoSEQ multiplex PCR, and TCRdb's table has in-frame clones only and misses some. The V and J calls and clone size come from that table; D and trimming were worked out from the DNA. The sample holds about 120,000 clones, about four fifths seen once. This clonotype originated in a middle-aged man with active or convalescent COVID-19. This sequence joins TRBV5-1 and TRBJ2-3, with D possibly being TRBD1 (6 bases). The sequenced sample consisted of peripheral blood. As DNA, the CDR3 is TGCGCCAGCAGCTCTCCCAGGGGATTGACAGATACGCAGTATTTT. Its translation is CASSSPRGLTDTQYF. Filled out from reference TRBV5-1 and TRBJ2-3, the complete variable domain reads KAGVTQTPRYLIKTRGQQVTLSCSPISGHRSVSWYQQTPGQGLQFLFEYFSETQRNKGNFPGRFSGRQFSNSRSEMNVSTLELGDSALYLCASSSPRGLTDTQYFGPGTRLTVL.